These 2 T cell receptor beta chains were sequenced from one sample in a study of OX40 agonist ivuxolimab in advanced cancers. The assay was immunoSEQ multiplex PCR, and TCRdb's table has in-frame clones only and misses some. This repertoire shows 71,000 or so clones, 86% found once; its top ten account for less than 1.1%. Sample: CD4+ or CD8+ T cells sorted from blood, taken in a trial of the OX40 agonist ivuxolimab. The source of these receptors is an adult with an advanced solid tumor such as melanoma, head and neck, liver or kidney cancer.

This sequence joins TRBV9 and TRBJ1-1, with unresolved D. The CDR3 contains 14 residues. CDR1 and CDR2 (germline): SGDLS, YYNGEE. Trimming took off 4 bases at V and 2 bases at J, with 12 bases between the two ends. The CDR3 region is CASSTTDGNTEAFF. The DNA for the CDR3 is TGTGCCAGCAGCACCACGGACGGTAACACTGAAGCTTTCTTT.

This chain links TRBV5-4 with TRBJ1-1; D perhaps matches TRBD1 (6 bases). Germline CDR1 SGHNT, CDR2 YYREEE (reference sequence). CDR3 length: 15 residues. V was trimmed by 3 bases and J by 1 base, leaving 13 bases between them. CDR3 protein: CASSSPGQPNTEAFF. CDR3 bases: TGTGCCAGCAGCTCTCCTGGACAGCCGAACACTGAAGCTTTCTTT.